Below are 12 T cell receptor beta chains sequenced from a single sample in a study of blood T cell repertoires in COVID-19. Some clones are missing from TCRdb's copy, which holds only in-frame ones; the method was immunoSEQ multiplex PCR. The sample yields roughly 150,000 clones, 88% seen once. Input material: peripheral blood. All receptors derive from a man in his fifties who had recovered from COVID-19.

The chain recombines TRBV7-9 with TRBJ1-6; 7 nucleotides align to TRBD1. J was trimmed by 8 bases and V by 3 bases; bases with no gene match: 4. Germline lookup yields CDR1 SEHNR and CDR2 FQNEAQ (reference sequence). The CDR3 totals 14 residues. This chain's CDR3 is CASSLTGIDSPLHF. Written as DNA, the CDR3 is TGTGCCAGCAGCTTGACAGGGATTGATTCACCCCTCCACTTT.

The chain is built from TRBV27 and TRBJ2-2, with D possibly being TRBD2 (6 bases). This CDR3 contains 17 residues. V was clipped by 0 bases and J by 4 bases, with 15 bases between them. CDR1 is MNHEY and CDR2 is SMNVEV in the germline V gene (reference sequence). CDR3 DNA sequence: TGTGCCAGCAGTTTATCGAATCGGGGGACGAGCACCGGGGAGCTGTTTTTT. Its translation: CASSLSNRGTSTGELFF.

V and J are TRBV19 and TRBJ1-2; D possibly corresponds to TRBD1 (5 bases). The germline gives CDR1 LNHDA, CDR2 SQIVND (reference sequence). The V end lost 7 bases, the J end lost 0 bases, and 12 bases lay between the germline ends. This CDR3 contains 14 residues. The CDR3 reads CASTRGATNYGYTF. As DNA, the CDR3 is TGTGCCAGTACCCGCGGGGCAACTAACTATGGCTACACCTTC.

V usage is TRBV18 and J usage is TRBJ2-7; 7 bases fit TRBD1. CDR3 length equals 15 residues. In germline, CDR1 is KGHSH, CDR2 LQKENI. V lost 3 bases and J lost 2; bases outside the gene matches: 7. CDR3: CASSPTRDRAYEQYF. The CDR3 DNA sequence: TGTGCCAGCTCACCGACCCGGGACAGAGCCTACGAGCAGTACTTC.

CDR3 bases: TGTGCCAGCAGCCCGAGCGGGGCTAGCACAGATACGCAGTATTTT. It encodes CASSPSGASTDTQYF. J is TRBJ2-3 and V is TRBV7-9, with 7 bases that match TRBD2. Losses at the gene ends were 5 bases for V and 0 bases for J; bases not matched to a gene: 5. The CDR3 is 15 amino acids. CDR1 SEHNR and CDR2 FQNEAQ come from the germline V gene (reference sequence).

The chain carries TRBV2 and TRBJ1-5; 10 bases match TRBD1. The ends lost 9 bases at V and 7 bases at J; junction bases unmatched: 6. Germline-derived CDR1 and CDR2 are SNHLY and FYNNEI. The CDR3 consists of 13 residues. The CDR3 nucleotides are TGTGCCAGGGGGGGGACAGGGGACCAGCCCCAGCATTTT. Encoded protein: CARGGTGDQPQHF.

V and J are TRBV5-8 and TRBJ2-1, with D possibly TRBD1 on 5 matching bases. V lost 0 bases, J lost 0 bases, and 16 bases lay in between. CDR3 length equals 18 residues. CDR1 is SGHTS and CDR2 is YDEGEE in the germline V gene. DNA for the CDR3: TGTGCCAGCAGCTTGGGCCGAAAGACAGTGAGCTCCTACAATGAGCAGTTCTTC. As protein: CASSLGRKTVSSYNEQFF.

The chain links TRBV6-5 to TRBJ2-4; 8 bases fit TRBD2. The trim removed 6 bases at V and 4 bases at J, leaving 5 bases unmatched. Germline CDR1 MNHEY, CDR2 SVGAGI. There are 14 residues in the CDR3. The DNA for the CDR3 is TGTGCCAGCAGCCTAGGGACTAGTAAAAACATTCAGTACTTC. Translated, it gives CASSLGTSKNIQYF.

The CDR3 nucleotides read TGTGCCAGCAGCTTCCGGGACAGGGCTAATGAAAAACTGTTTTTT. Its protein is CASSFRDRANEKLFF. V is TRBV5-6 and J is TRBJ1-4; 9 positions agree with TRBD1. There are 15 residues in the CDR3. Germline-derived CDR1 and CDR2 are SGHDT and YYEEEE. The V gene end was trimmed by 2 bases and the J gene end by 3 bases; junction bases not matched to a gene: 2.

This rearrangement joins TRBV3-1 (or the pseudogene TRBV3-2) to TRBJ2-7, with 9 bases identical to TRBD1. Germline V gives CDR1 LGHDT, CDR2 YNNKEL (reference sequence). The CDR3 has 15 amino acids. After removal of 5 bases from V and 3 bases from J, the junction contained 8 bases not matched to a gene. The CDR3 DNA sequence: TGTGCCAGCAGCACGGACAGGGGAGTTCACTACGAGCAGTACTTC. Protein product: CASSTDRGVHYEQYF.

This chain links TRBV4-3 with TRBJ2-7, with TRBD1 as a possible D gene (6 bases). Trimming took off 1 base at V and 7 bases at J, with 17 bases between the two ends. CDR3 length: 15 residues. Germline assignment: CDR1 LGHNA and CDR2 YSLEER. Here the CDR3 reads CASSQAHWDIGEQYF. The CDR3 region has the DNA TGCGCCAGCAGCCAAGCCCATTGGGACATCGGGGAGCAGTACTTC.

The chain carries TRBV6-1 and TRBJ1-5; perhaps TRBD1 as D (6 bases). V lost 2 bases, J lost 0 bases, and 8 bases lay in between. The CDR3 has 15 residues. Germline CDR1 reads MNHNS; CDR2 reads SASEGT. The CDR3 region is CASSEQGYSNQPQHF. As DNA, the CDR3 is TGTGCCAGCAGTGAACAGGGGTATAGCAATCAGCCCCAGCATTTT.